Sequencing of this T cell receptor (beta chain) was carried out in a study of blood T cells in healthy people across ages. A J-beta primer mix and a sample-barcoded 5' primer were used in a second PCR of roughly 6 to 11 cycles. TCRdb re-analysed the 5' RACE reads in MiXCR, keeping a single row per CDR3 protein. The sample has about a million distinct CDR3 sequences, around 54% seen once; the top ten hold about a fifth. The receptor's source is a woman in her sixties or seventies in good health. Sequencing input: blood.

Here the CDR3 DNA reads TGTGCCAGCAGTCTCAATATCGGGACACGCTTCCAAGAGACCCAGTACTTC. Protein sequence: CASSLNIGTRFQETQYF. The V and J genes are TRBV28 and TRBJ2-5, with a possible D match to TRBD1 (6 bases). CDR1 and CDR2 (germline): MDHEN, SYDVKM. V was pared by 5 bases and J by 1 base, with 20 bases between. This CDR3 is built from 17 residues.